This TCR beta chain derives from a study of blood T cell repertoires in COVID-19. Study information: The origin of the acute and convalescent COVID-19 samples was the United States, Italy and Spain.

The V segment lost 5 bases and the J segment 11 bases; nucleotides outside the gene matches: 4. The CDR3 runs 11 residues. Libraries were prepared by immunoSEQ multiplex PCR; TCRdb keeps only in-frame clonotypes and omits some of them. The data show about 220,000 clones, 75% to 85% seen once. The rearrangement joins TRBV12-3 or TRBV12-4 to TRBJ1-1; 8 bases map to TRBD1. Sample: peripheral blood. The receptor was isolated from a woman aged 70-85 years with COVID-19, enrolled during active disease. The CDR3 reads CASSQTGAAFF. CDR3 nucleotides: TGTGCCAGCAGTCAGACAGGGGCGGCTTTCTTT.